These 8 T cell receptor beta chains share one sample of origin, sequenced in a study of shared clonotypes between healthy human individuals. The protocol was immunoSEQ multiplex PCR, while the TCRdb copy is restricted to in-frame clones and leaves out a portion. The sample includes fewer than 1.6 million clones, less than 99% of them seen just once. Sequenced sample: naive CD4+ T cells sorted from blood. Subset given: CD45RA+ positively selected. The receptors here all came from a man aged 25-40 years in good health.

With regard to this clone: The same CDR3 can be traced to other DNA sequences in this sample. The rearrangement links TRBV7-9 to TRBJ2-5, with 8 positions matching TRBD1. The CDR3 loop spans 14 amino acids. Germline assignment: CDR1 SEHNR and CDR2 FQNEAQ (reference sequence). V was pared by 2 bases and J by 4 bases, with 3 bases of the junction left unmatched. The CDR3 DNA reads TGTGCCAGCAGCTTATCACAGGGGGGAGAGACCCAGTACTTC. Translated: CASSLSQGGETQYF.

The chain couples TRBV5-5 to TRBJ1-2; D uncertain. The germline V gene encodes CDR1 SGHKS and CDR2 YYEKEE (reference sequence). The CDR3 consists of 12 residues. Trimming cost V 2 bases and J 5 bases, with 7 bases left between them. The chain's CDR3 is CASSFREYGYTF. The DNA for the CDR3 is TGTGCCAGCAGCTTTCGGGAATATGGCTACACCTTC.

The gene calls are TRBV5-1 and TRBJ1-1; D not resolved. CDR1 is SGHRS, CDR2 YFSETQ, per germline. With 0 bases removed from V and 7 bases from J, the gap between germline ends came to 16 bases. The CDR3 is 15 amino acids. Here the CDR3 DNA reads TGCGCCAGCAGCTTGGATTTTGTAGGGTTAGGTGAAGCTTTCTTT. This codes for CASSLDFVGLGEAFF.

This rearrangement joins TRBV7-2 to TRBJ1-5; D perhaps matches TRBD1 (6 bases). The CDR3 consists of 16 residues. V was cut by 4 bases and J by 1 base, with 14 bases left in between. Germline V gene lookup returns CDR1 SGHTA and CDR2 FQGNSA. CDR3 bases: TGTGCCAGCAGCTCTGGGACACGAGGCAGCAATCAGCCCCAGCATTTT. It yields the protein CASSSGTRGSNQPQHF.

The chain combines TRBV28 with TRBJ2-1; D perhaps matches TRBD2 (5 bases). This CDR3 is 12 amino acids long. The germline V gene encodes CDR1 MDHEN and CDR2 SYDVKM. Trimming stripped 2 bases from V and 9 bases from J, with 8 bases between. CDR3 in amino acids: CASSLTGVEQFF. The DNA for the CDR3 is TGTGCCAGCAGTTTAACCGGGGTTGAGCAGTTCTTC. Using reference TRBV28 and TRBJ2-1 for the parts outside the CDR3, the full variable domain is DVKVTQSSRYLVKRTGEKVFLECVQDMDHENMFWYRQDPGLGLRLIYFSYDVKMKEKGDIPEGYSVSREKKERFSLILESASTNQTSMYLCASSLTGVEQFFGPGTRLTVL.

About this clone: The sample holds other DNA sequences that translate to the same CDR3. This chain uses TRBV7-2 with TRBJ2-1; D is undetermined. This CDR3 contains 14 residues. Trimming shortened V by 3 bases and J by 0 bases, and 6 bases separated the two germline ends. The germline CDR1 and CDR2 sequences are SGHTA and FQGNSA. The chain's CDR3 is CASSLGGSYNEQFF. CDR3 nucleotide sequence: TGTGCCAGCAGCTTGGGTGGCTCCTACAATGAGCAGTTCTTC.

This clone was found once. J is TRBJ2-7 and V is TRBV5-6, with a tentative D call TRBD1 (5 bases). The CDR3 spans 16 residues. V dropped 3 bases and J dropped 5 bases, with 21 bases sitting between them. The germline gives CDR1 SGHDT, CDR2 YYEEEE. In nucleotides, the CDR3 is TGTGCCAGCAGCTCTATCCCAGCAGGGCCCGCCCACGAGCAGTACTTC. This encodes CASSSIPAGPAHEQYF.

In its sample, this clone was seen once. The gene calls are TRBV30 and TRBJ1-4; D is perhaps TRBD1 (5 bases). Trimming removed 2 bases from V and 6 bases from J, with 16 bases in between. CDR1 GTSNPN and CDR2 SVGIG come from the germline V gene (reference sequence). The CDR3 consists of 15 residues. CDR3 bases: TGTGCCTGGAGTCCCGCAGGGCTGTCGGATGAAAAACTGTTTTTT. It yields the protein CAWSPAGLSDEKLFF.